This TCR beta chain was identified during a study of blood T cell repertoires in COVID-19. The wider study: Sample material is recorded as cDNA or gDNA derived from T cells, B-cell-depleted T cells, or PBMCs.

A Seattle source enrolled patients during active infection and followed them longitudinally. Germline V gene sequence: CDR1 MNHEY, CDR2 SMNVEV (reference sequence). The ends lost 3 bases at V and 2 bases at J; junction bases unmatched: 6. The CDR3 is made up of 16 amino acids. Repertoires were generated with immunoSEQ multiplex PCR, while TCRdb's copy carries only in-frame clones and drops some. The sample holds more than 300,000 clones, 90% seen once. J is TRBJ2-3 and V is TRBV27; 9 bases line up with TRBD1. The sequencing input was peripheral blood. The origin of this receptor is a woman aged 40 to 50 with COVID-19, enrolled during active disease. The CDR3 coding sequence is TGTGCCAGCAGTTTCCTGGGACAGGGAAACACAGATACGCAGTATTTT. Translation gives CASSFLGQGNTDTQYF.